This entry lists 31 T cell receptor beta chains sequenced from one sample in a study of chemoradiotherapy in HPV16-positive cancers. Sequenced by immunoSEQ multiplex PCR; TCRdb stores in-frame clones only, minus some. The data show roughly 13,000 clones, roughly 87% seen once. The sequencing here drew on tumor tissue, taken from a patient who underwent chemoradiotherapy. All receptors derive from a human donor with HPV-associated anogenital cancer.

The V and J genes are TRBV19 and TRBJ2-2; no clear D. From germline, CDR1 is LNHDA and CDR2 SQIVND (reference sequence). Trimming left V 6 bases short and J 4 bases short, with 6 bases between. The CDR3 loop spans 12 amino acids. The CDR3: CASRPGTGELFF. The CDR3 DNA sequence: TGTGCCAGTAGACCCGGCACCGGGGAGCTGTTTTTT.

The V gene is TRBV6-5, the J gene TRBJ2-1; no reliable D call. The CDR3 is 13 amino acids. V was shortened by 3 bases and J by 8 bases, with 11 bases between the two germline ends. The V gene's germline CDR1 is MNHEY and CDR2 SVGAGI. CDR3 sequence (DNA): TGTGCCAGCAGTTATGAAAAGTTCGATGAGCAGTTCTTC. Protein sequence: CASSYEKFDEQFF.

J is TRBJ2-1 and V is TRBV10-3; 8 positions agree with TRBD2. CDR3 size: 14 residues. J lost 7 bases, V lost 6 bases, and 8 bases had no gene match. From germline, CDR1 is ENHRY and CDR2 SYGVKD. The CDR3 nucleotides read TGTGCCATCAGCCCGGGACTAGAGTGGAATGAGCAGTTCTTC. It is translated as CAISPGLEWNEQFF.

This chain uses TRBV7-2 with TRBJ2-5, with D unclear. The germline V and J ends were trimmed by 5 bases and 4 bases, with 14 bases remaining between them. CDR3 size: 14 residues. Germline V gene data show CDR1 as SGHTA and CDR2 as FQGNSA. CDR3 residues: CASSLPPGRETQYF. The CDR3 DNA follows: TGTGCCAGCAGCCTCCCGCCTGGGCGAGAGACCCAGTACTTC.

V usage is TRBV5-8 and J usage is TRBJ2-7; 7 bases are shared with TRBD2. V gave up 2 bases and J gave up 2 bases; unmatched junction bases: 13. The germline V gene encodes CDR1 SGHTS and CDR2 YDEGEE. This CDR3 spans 17 amino acids. The CDR3 DNA follows: TGTGCCAGCAGCTTTCCGGGGCGGCTAGCGGCAACCTACGAGCAGTACTTC. It codes for CASSFPGRLAATYEQYF.

Notes on this clone: Germline is not matched at one junction end, which may reflect a read error. The chain joins TRBV7-7 to TRBJ2-2; 13 bases are a match to TRBD2. The CDR3 runs 18 residues. Per germline, CDR1 SSHAT and CDR2 FNYEAQ (reference sequence). CDR3 nucleotides: TGTGCTAGCAGCTTTTCGACTAGCGGGAGGTTCGGCACCGGGGAGCTGTTTTTT. Translating gives CASSFSTSGRFGTGELFF. Drawing the rest from reference TRBV7-7 and TRBJ2-2, the complete variable domain is GAGVSQSPRYKVTKRGQDVTLRCDPISSHATLYWYQQALGQGPEFLTYFNYEAQPDKSGLPSDRFSAERPEGSISTLTIQRTEQRDSAMYRCASSFSTSGRFGTGELFFGEGSRLTVL.

V gene TRBV7-2 combines with J gene TRBJ2-7; no definite D call. The V end lost 4 bases, the J end lost 3 bases, and 10 bases lay between the germline ends. The germline gives CDR1 SGHTA, CDR2 FQGNSA. This CDR3 has 13 residues. In DNA form, the CDR3 reads TGTGCCAGCAGCTCACCTCAAGACTACGAGCAGTACTTC. Its translation is CASSSPQDYEQYF.

This chain links TRBV7-2 with TRBJ2-1; D call uncertain. Germline CDR1 reads SGHTA; CDR2 reads FQGNSA. Trimming pared 4 bases from V and 4 bases from J, leaving 11 bases between. This CDR3 contains 14 residues. CDR3 nucleotide sequence: TGTGCCAGCAGCTACTCTAGTAGTTACAATGAGCAGTTCTTC. Translation: CASSYSSSYNEQFF.

The chain couples TRBV29-1 to TRBJ2-7; D tentatively fits TRBD1 or TRBD2 (6 bases each). CDR1 is SQVTM, CDR2 ANQGSEA, per germline. This CDR3 is built from 12 residues. The V gene lost 3 bases and the J gene lost 3 bases, with 9 bases spanning the gap. CDR3 amino acids: CSVDGGGYEQYF. DNA of the CDR3: TGCAGCGTTGATGGAGGGGGCTACGAGCAGTACTTC.

This chain links TRBV20-1 with TRBJ2-7; D is possibly TRBD1 (5 bases). The CDR3 spans 10 residues. In germline, CDR1 is DFQATT, CDR2 SNEGSKA (reference sequence). V was pared by 5 bases and J by 10 bases, with 12 bases between. The CDR3 nucleotides read TGCAGTGCTGTCCGACAGAGACAGTACTTC. It translates to CSAVRQRQYF.

V gene TRBV5-1 combines with J gene TRBJ1-3; D is ambiguous. Looked up from germline, CDR1 is SGHRS and CDR2 is YFSETQ. There are 14 residues in the CDR3. The germline V and J ends were trimmed by 0 bases and 4 bases, with 8 bases remaining between them. CDR3 nucleotide sequence: TGCGCCAGCAGCTTGGACAGTAACGGAAACACCATATATTTT. Its translation is CASSLDSNGNTIYF.

The chain carries TRBV5-1 and TRBJ2-5, with TRBD2 matching 8 bases. CDR3 length equals 16 residues. V was clipped by 4 bases and J by 2 bases; unmatched bases: 10. CDR1 is SGHRS, CDR2 YFSETQ, per germline. CDR3 sequence (DNA): TGCGCCAGCAGCGTGTCCTCTACTAGCGGACAAGAGACCCAGTACTTC. As protein: CASSVSSTSGQETQYF.

J is TRBJ1-2 and V is TRBV5-8; 7 nucleotides match TRBD1. The junction had 3 bases not matched to a gene; V was cut back by 2 bases and J by 2 bases. The CDR3 spans 14 residues. Germline V gives CDR1 SGHTS, CDR2 YDEGEE. This chain's CDR3 is CASSFTGENYGYTF. The DNA for the CDR3 is TGTGCCAGCAGCTTTACAGGGGAGAACTATGGCTACACCTTC.

This sequence joins TRBV5-1 and TRBJ1-1, with TRBD1 as a possible D gene (6 bases). Trimming removed 0 bases from V and 3 bases from J, with 9 bases in between. CDR3 size: 14 residues. From germline, CDR1 is SGHRS and CDR2 YFSETQ. The CDR3 DNA sequence: TGCGCCAGCAGCTTGGCCCGGGGGCACACTGAAGCTTTCTTT. Amino acid sequence: CASSLARGHTEAFF. The full variable domain, rest sourced from reference TRBV5-1 and TRBJ1-1, is KAGVTQTPRYLIKTRGQQVTLSCSPISGHRSVSWYQQTPGQGLQFLFEYFSETQRNKGNFPGRFSGRQFSNSRSEMNVSTLELGDSALYLCASSLARGHTEAFFGQGTRLTVV.

The V call is TRBV5-6, the J call TRBJ2-3; 8 nucleotides agree with TRBD1. V lost 2 bases and J lost 4; bases outside the gene matches: 3. The germline V gene encodes CDR1 SGHDT and CDR2 YYEEEE. The CDR3 totals 14 residues. CDR3 in DNA: TGTGCCAGCAGCTTACCAGGGGGCTCAGATACGCAGTATTTT. Protein product: CASSLPGGSDTQYF.

This clone was picked up a small number of times. The J gene is TRBJ1-4, the V gene TRBV28; 8 positions agree with TRBD1. Germline CDR1 is MDHEN and CDR2 is SYDVKM. V lost 6 bases to trimming and J lost 5 bases; unmatched junction nucleotides: 2. This CDR3 is built from 13 residues. The CDR3 sequence: CASRDRANEKLFF. The CDR3 DNA reads TGTGCCAGCAGGGACAGGGCGAATGAAAAACTGTTTTTT. Combining the CDR3 with reference TRBV28 and TRBJ1-4 gives the whole variable domain DVKVTQSSRYLVKRTGEKVFLECVQDMDHENMFWYRQDPGLGLRLIYFSYDVKMKEKGDIPEGYSVSREKKERFSLILESASTNQTSMYLCASRDRANEKLFFGSGTQLSVL.

This clone appeared a single time. The rearrangement uses TRBV10-1 and TRBJ2-1; weak D call: TRBD2 (5 bases). This CDR3 has 13 amino acids. Per the germline V gene, CDR1 is WNHNN and CDR2 is SYGVQD (reference sequence). V lost 5 bases and J 8 bases, leaving 13 bases between the germline ends. Here the CDR3 DNA reads TGCGCCAGCAGTATGACACCCGGGGATGAGCAGTTCTTC. This sequence encodes CASSMTPGDEQFF.

This clone showed up just once. This rearrangement joins TRBV4-3 to TRBJ1-2; D may be TRBD1 (5 bases). V lost 0 bases and J lost 4, with 12 bases in between. The CDR3 contains 15 residues. Germline loops: CDR1 LGHNA, CDR2 YSLEER. The CDR3 here is CASSQDSRGSYGYTF. The DNA for the CDR3 is TGCGCCAGCAGCCAAGATTCAAGGGGCAGCTATGGCTACACCTTC.

This chain joins TRBV5-6 and TRBJ1-1; the match to TRBD1 covers 7 bases. V dropped 3 bases and J dropped 5; count of bases not matched to a gene: 7. CDR1 is SGHDT and CDR2 is YYEEEE in the germline V gene. The CDR3 is 14 residues long. The CDR3: CASSWYRGWTEAFF. The CDR3 DNA reads TGTGCCAGCAGCTGGTACAGGGGTTGGACTGAAGCTTTCTTT.

The rearrangement links TRBV10-1 to TRBJ2-5; D perhaps matches TRBD1 (5 bases). The CDR3 spans 15 residues. Trimming pared 2 bases from V and 3 bases from J, leaving 13 bases between. CDR1 is WNHNN, CDR2 SYGVQD, per germline (reference sequence). DNA for the CDR3: TGCGCCAGCAGTGAGGGAGCAGGGAAGGAAGAGACCCAGTACTTC. Its translation is CASSEGAGKEETQYF.

This clone showed up just once. The chain couples TRBV12-5 to TRBJ2-1; 13 nucleotides match TRBD2. Germline V gene data show CDR1 as LGHNT and CDR2 as FRNRAP. J lost 10 bases, V lost 6 bases, and 9 bases had no gene match. This CDR3 spans 15 amino acids. As DNA, the CDR3 is TGTGCTAGTGGCCCCGGACTAGCGGGAGTCCGCGAGCAGTTCTTC. Residues: CASGPGLAGVREQFF.

This clone is a singleton in its sample. This rearrangement joins TRBV5-4 to TRBJ1-1, with D hard to call. This CDR3 has 12 amino acids. The V end was cut by 4 bases, the J end by 1 base, with 5 bases between. CDR1 is SGHNT, CDR2 YYREEE, per germline (reference sequence). CDR3 bases: TGTGCCAGCAGCGACAAGAACACTGAAGCTTTCTTT. As protein: CASSDKNTEAFF.

The chain joins TRBV5-6 to TRBJ2-7, with D perhaps matching TRBD2 (5 bases). Germline loops: CDR1 SGHDT, CDR2 YYEEEE. Trimming removed 4 bases at V and 1 base at J, with 15 bases between. CDR3 size: 15 residues. CDR3 amino acids: CASSPGFLGSYEQYF. DNA of the CDR3: TGTGCCAGCAGCCCGGGGTTCTTGGGGTCCTACGAGCAGTACTTC. The variable domain in full, with the rest retrieved from reference TRBV5-6 and TRBJ2-7, is DAGVTQSPTHLIKTRGQQVTLRCSPKSGHDTVSWYQQALGQGPQFIFQYYEEEERQRGNFPDRFSGHQFPNYSSELNVNALLLGDSALYLCASSPGFLGSYEQYFGPGTRLTVT.

J is TRBJ1-1 and V is TRBV7-2; unclear D gene. The CDR3 loop spans 13 amino acids. V shed 3 bases and J shed 2 bases, with 7 bases lying between them. CDR1 SGHTA and CDR2 FQGNSA come from the germline V gene. The CDR3 protein is CASSLWPNTEAFF. CDR3 nucleotide sequence: TGTGCCAGCAGCTTGTGGCCCAACACTGAAGCTTTCTTT.

The chain carries TRBV5-4 and TRBJ2-5; no clear D gene. V lost 0 bases and J 1 base, leaving 7 bases between the germline ends. The germline gives CDR1 SGHNT, CDR2 YYREEE (reference sequence). CDR3 length: 14 residues. CDR3: CASSLAAAQETQYF. The CDR3 DNA reads TGTGCCAGCAGCTTGGCGGCAGCCCAAGAGACCCAGTACTTC.

A remark on this clone: Other DNA variants within this sample encode the same CDR3. The CDR3 nucleotides read TGTGCCAGCAGCTTCCACACGGATACGCAGTATTTT. It specifies CASSFHTDTQYF. V is TRBV11-3 and J is TRBJ2-3; no reliable D call. Germline V gene lookup returns CDR1 SGHNT and CDR2 YENEEA. Trimming cost V 3 bases and J 6 bases, with 7 bases left between them. The CDR3 consists of 12 residues.

The chain uses TRBV30 and TRBJ2-2; D uncertain. In germline, CDR1 is GTSNPN, CDR2 SVGIG (reference sequence). There are 12 residues in the CDR3. Trimming removed 2 bases from V and 5 bases from J, with 6 bases in between. The CDR3 nucleotides are TGTGCCTGGAGTCGGGTAACCGGGGAGCTGTTTTTT. Protein product: CAWSRVTGELFF. Drawing the rest from reference TRBV30 and TRBJ2-2, the complete variable domain is SQTIHQWPATLVQPVGSPLSLECTVEGTSNPNLYWYRQAAGRGLQLLFYSVGIGQISSEVPQNLSASRPQDRQFILSSKKLLLSDSGFYLCAWSRVTGELFFGEGSRLTVL.

The chain combines TRBV15 with TRBJ1-4; D gene unclear. Trimming took off 0 bases at V and 6 bases at J, with 5 bases between the two ends. CDR1 is LNHNV, CDR2 YYDKDF, per germline (reference sequence). CDR3 length equals 13 residues. CDR3: CATSRDAYEKLFF. As DNA, the CDR3 is TGTGCCACCAGCAGAGATGCGTATGAAAAACTGTTTTTT.

The J gene is TRBJ2-5, the V gene TRBV7-8; 11 bases fit TRBD2. CDR3 length: 15 residues. CDR1 and CDR2 (germline): SGHVS, FQNEAQ. Trimming cost V 3 bases and J 5 bases; bases outside gene matches: 5. The CDR3 sequence is CASSFGTSGGETQYF. The DNA for the CDR3 is TGTGCCAGCAGCTTTGGGACTAGCGGCGGGGAGACCCAGTACTTC.

This clone was seen more than once but under ten times. J is TRBJ2-1 and V is TRBV19, with 10 bases matching TRBD2. The germline CDR1 and CDR2 sequences are LNHDA and SQIVND (reference sequence). Trimming at V came to 0 bases and at J to 8 bases, leaving 19 bases not matched to a gene. This CDR3 region has 20 residues. CDR3 DNA sequence: TGTGCCAGTAGTATAGATCACCTAGCGGGAGAGCACTACCCTAGGTATGAGCAGTTCTTC. Translation gives CASSIDHLAGEHYPRYEQFF.

The CDR3: CAWTRGGSNTDTQYF. The CDR3 coding sequence is TGTGCCTGGACCCGGGGGGGATCCAACACAGATACGCAGTATTTT. This chain joins TRBV30 and TRBJ2-3, with 8 positions matching TRBD2. V was pared by 4 bases and J by 2 bases, with 8 bases of the junction left unmatched. In germline, CDR1 is GTSNPN, CDR2 SVGIG (reference sequence). The CDR3 is 15 residues long.